The next 19 T cell receptor beta chains were all read from a single sample in a study of T-cell memory formation after mild COVID-19. TCRdb re-called the 5' RACE reads with MiXCR, one entry per CDR3 protein. The data hold 340,000 or so distinct CDR3 sequences, with around 13% observed a single time. Sequences were obtained from PBMCs or a T cell subset sorted from them (not recorded which). These receptors were collected from a man aged 18 to 29 who had mild COVID-19 (a few samples of this study predate the infection). Cell type and time point are not known.

At least ten counts were recorded for this clonotype. This chain joins TRBV5-1 and TRBJ2-1; D unresolved. This CDR3 contains 15 residues. Per the germline V gene, CDR1 is SGHRS and CDR2 is YFSETQ. Trimming stripped 0 bases from V and 6 bases from J, with 13 bases between. CDR3 in amino acids: CASSLVVNGVNEQFF. DNA of the CDR3: TGCGCCAGCAGCTTGGTCGTTAACGGAGTCAATGAGCAGTTCTTC.

The chain is built from TRBV29-1 and TRBJ2-5; D is unclear. Germline loops: CDR1 SQVTM, CDR2 ANQGSEA. This CDR3 has 11 amino acids. V was shortened by 1 base and J by 6 bases, with 6 bases between the two germline ends. This chain's CDR3 is CSVEVVQTQYF. For the CDR3, the DNA is TGCAGCGTTGAAGTAGTTCAGACCCAGTACTTC.

The gene calls are TRBV5-1 and TRBJ1-5; no firm D call. Looked up from germline, CDR1 is SGHRS and CDR2 is YFSETQ. The ends were cut back, 4 bases at V and 6 bases at J, with 14 bases in the middle. The CDR3 contains 14 residues. The CDR3 loop reads CASSPFGSAQPQHF. The CDR3 coding sequence is TGCGCCAGCAGCCCCTTCGGGTCCGCTCAGCCCCAGCATTTT. Full variable domain (remainder filled in from reference TRBV5-1 and TRBJ1-5): KAGVTQTPRYLIKTRGQQVTLSCSPISGHRSVSWYQQTPGQGLQFLFEYFSETQRNKGNFPGRFSGRQFSNSRSEMNVSTLELGDSALYLCASSPFGSAQPQHFGDGTRLSIL.

The chain carries TRBV28 and TRBJ1-2, with 12 bases that match TRBD1. The CDR3 covers 15 residues. Germline-derived CDR1 and CDR2 are MDHEN and SYDVKM. V trimming: 5 bases; J trimming: 6 bases; junction bases outside the gene matches: 7. The CDR3 loop is CASSLPGQGADGYTF. As DNA, the CDR3 is TGTGCCAGCAGTCTCCCGGGACAGGGGGCCGATGGCTACACCTTC.

This clonotype occurred a few times. The chain has TRBV6-6 and TRBJ1-5; weak D call: TRBD1 (6 bases). Trimming took 0 bases from V and 4 from J, leaving 13 bases between them. Germline lookup yields CDR1 MNHNY and CDR2 SVGAGI (reference sequence). This CDR3 region has 16 residues. CDR3 nucleotide sequence: TGTGCCAGCAGTTACTCGGAGGGGCAGGGGAATCAGCCCCAGCATTTT. Residues: CASSYSEGQGNQPQHF.

This clonotype has a handful of counts. The V gene is TRBV6-5, the J gene TRBJ2-7, with D tentatively TRBD1 (6 bases). The CDR3 has 13 amino acids. The V and J ends lost 6 bases and 3 bases respectively, with 12 bases between them. Germline V gives CDR1 MNHEY, CDR2 SVGAGI. The DNA of the CDR3 is TGTGCCAGCAGACAAGGACAGAACTACGAGCAGTACTTC. Its translation: CASRQGQNYEQYF.

This clonotype was seen only once. The chain recombines TRBV12-3 or TRBV12-4 with TRBJ2-3; TRBD2 matches 13 bases. Trimming removed 5 bases from V and 0 bases from J; junction bases left unmatched: 14. CDR3 size: 20 residues. The CDR3 protein is CASSGLVLAGGDISTDTQYF. DNA of the CDR3: TGTGCCAGCAGTGGACTTGTACTAGCGGGGGGGGATATTAGCACAGATACGCAGTATTTT.

This clonotype was seen repeatedly, ten times or more. The chain joins TRBV10-3 to TRBJ2-3, with 10 bases fitting TRBD1. Trimming at V came to 2 bases and at J to 6 bases, leaving 5 bases not matched to a gene. The CDR3 runs 15 residues. CDR1 is ENHRY and CDR2 is SYGVKD in the germline V gene. CDR3 sequence (DNA): TGTGCCATCAGTGAGGACAGGGGGCGCGTTGATACGCAGTATTTT. It yields the protein CAISEDRGRVDTQYF.

The chain employs TRBV2 and TRBJ2-3, with D possibly TRBD2 on 5 matching bases. Trimming took off 5 bases at V and 4 bases at J, with 10 bases between the two ends. Germline lookup yields CDR1 SNHLY and CDR2 FYNNEI. The CDR3 is made up of 13 amino acids. CDR3 in amino acids: CASSTGLPDTQYF. The CDR3, as DNA: TGTGCCAGCAGTACCGGACTCCCAGATACGCAGTATTTT.

This clonotype has ten or more counts. This chain links TRBV24-1 with TRBJ2-7; 12 positions match TRBD2. With 4 bases clipped from V and 0 bases from J, the junction kept 6 bases outside the gene matches. Germline V gene sequence: CDR1 KGHDR, CDR2 SFDVKD. The CDR3 runs 17 residues. The chain's CDR3 is CATSDPLAGGSSYEQYF. The CDR3 region has the DNA TGTGCCACCAGTGACCCTCTAGCGGGGGGGAGCTCCTACGAGCAGTACTTC.

This rearrangement joins TRBV7-8 to TRBJ1-2; 8 bases match TRBD1. The CDR3 extends over 12 amino acids. Germline trimming cut 4 bases from V and 7 bases from J; bases unmatched to any gene: 2. CDR1 SGHVS and CDR2 FQNEAQ come from the germline V gene. CDR3 nucleotide sequence: TGTGCCAGCAGCTCGGACAGGGTTGGCTACACCTTC. Translating gives CASSSDRVGYTF.

This clonotype appeared many times. The chain is built from TRBV7-2 and TRBJ2-5; 7 bases align to TRBD2. The germline gives CDR1 SGHTA, CDR2 FQGNSA. V lost 5 bases to trimming and J lost 5 bases; unmatched junction nucleotides: 5. The CDR3 has 13 amino acids. The CDR3 spells CASSRLGGETQYF. The CDR3 bases are TGTGCCAGCAGCCGGCTGGGGGGGGAGACCCAGTACTTC.

This clonotype has only a few counts. The chain recombines TRBV4-1 with TRBJ2-5; 8 positions match TRBD1. In germline, CDR1 is MGHRA, CDR2 YSYEKL. The ends lost 1 base at V and 5 bases at J; junction bases unmatched: 18. The length of the CDR3 is 19 residues. The DNA for the CDR3 is TGCGCCAGCAGCCAAGGGGTAGTCCTAGGACAGGGACGTTTTGAGACCCAGTACTTC. Translating it yields CASSQGVVLGQGRFETQYF.

This clonotype was seen many times. The chain uses TRBV28 and TRBJ2-2; possibly TRBD1 for D (6 bases). Trimming took off 6 bases at V and 2 bases at J, with 13 bases between the two ends. CDR3 length: 15 residues. Germline loops: CDR1 MDHEN, CDR2 SYDVKM. The CDR3 DNA is TGTGCCAGCAGGGAAAGACAGGTCAACACCGGGGAGCTGTTTTTT. Protein product: CASRERQVNTGELFF.

Ten or more counts support this clonotype. The chain uses TRBV6-5 and TRBJ2-3; TRBD1 matches 7 bases. This CDR3 spans 15 amino acids. Germline-derived CDR1 and CDR2 are MNHEY and SVGAGI. The V gene end was trimmed by 6 bases and the J gene end by 5 bases; junction bases not matched to a gene: 11. The CDR3 bases are TGTGCCAGCAGCTACACAGGGGTGAACAAAGATACGCAGTATTTT. Its protein product is CASSYTGVNKDTQYF.

This clonotype has more than one count but fewer than ten. The chain is built from TRBV7-9 and TRBJ2-7, with 7 bases identical to TRBD2. The CDR3 extends over 13 amino acids. Germline V lookup: CDR1 SEHNR, CDR2 FQNEAQ (reference sequence). V lost 7 bases to trimming and J lost 2 bases; unmatched junction nucleotides: 5. DNA of the CDR3: TGTGCCAGCACCGCGGGGGAACCCTACGAGCAGTACTTC. It yields the protein CASTAGEPYEQYF.

At least ten counts were recorded for this clonotype. CDR3 nucleotide sequence: TGTGCCAGCAGGCAGCGGGGTGAGCAGTTCTTC. This translates into CASRQRGEQFF. This chain connects TRBV12-3 or TRBV12-4 to TRBJ2-1; the match to TRBD2 covers 7 bases. The CDR3 length is 11 residues. V shed 6 bases, J shed 9 bases, and the junction held 2 bases outside the gene matches.

The chain recombines TRBV7-2 with TRBJ1-1, with D hard to call. This CDR3 comprises 19 residues. The germline CDR1 and CDR2 sequences are SGHTA and FQGNSA. Trimming removed 1 base from V and 1 base from J, with 22 bases in between. For the CDR3, the DNA is TGTGCCAGCAGCTTAGTTGTGGGTTTACGACTTGGCGAGAACACTGAAGCTTTCTTT. It specifies CASSLVVGLRLGENTEAFF.

This clonotype has only a few counts. CDR3 residues: CASSLVPHSTDTQYF. CDR3 in DNA: TGCGCCAGCAGCTTGGTTCCCCATAGCACAGATACGCAGTATTTT. The gene calls are TRBV5-1 and TRBJ2-3; D is unresolved. Trimming shortened V by 0 bases and J by 0 bases, and 8 bases separated the two germline ends. This CDR3 spans 15 amino acids. Germline CDR1 reads SGHRS; CDR2 reads YFSETQ.